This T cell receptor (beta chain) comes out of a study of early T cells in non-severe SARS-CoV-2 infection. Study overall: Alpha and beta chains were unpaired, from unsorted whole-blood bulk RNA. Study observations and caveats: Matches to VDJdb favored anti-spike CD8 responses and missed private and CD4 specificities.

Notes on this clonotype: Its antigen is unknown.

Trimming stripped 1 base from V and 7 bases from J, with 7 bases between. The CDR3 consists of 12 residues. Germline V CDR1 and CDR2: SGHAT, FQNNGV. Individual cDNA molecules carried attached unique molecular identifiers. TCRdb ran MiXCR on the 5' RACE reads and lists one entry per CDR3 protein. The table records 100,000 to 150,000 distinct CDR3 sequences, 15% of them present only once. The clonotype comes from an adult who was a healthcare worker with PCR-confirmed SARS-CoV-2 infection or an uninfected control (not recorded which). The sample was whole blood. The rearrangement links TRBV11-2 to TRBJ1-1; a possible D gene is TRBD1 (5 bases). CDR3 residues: CASSLGTYEAFF. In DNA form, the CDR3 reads TGTGCCAGCAGCTTAGGGACATATGAAGCTTTCTTT.